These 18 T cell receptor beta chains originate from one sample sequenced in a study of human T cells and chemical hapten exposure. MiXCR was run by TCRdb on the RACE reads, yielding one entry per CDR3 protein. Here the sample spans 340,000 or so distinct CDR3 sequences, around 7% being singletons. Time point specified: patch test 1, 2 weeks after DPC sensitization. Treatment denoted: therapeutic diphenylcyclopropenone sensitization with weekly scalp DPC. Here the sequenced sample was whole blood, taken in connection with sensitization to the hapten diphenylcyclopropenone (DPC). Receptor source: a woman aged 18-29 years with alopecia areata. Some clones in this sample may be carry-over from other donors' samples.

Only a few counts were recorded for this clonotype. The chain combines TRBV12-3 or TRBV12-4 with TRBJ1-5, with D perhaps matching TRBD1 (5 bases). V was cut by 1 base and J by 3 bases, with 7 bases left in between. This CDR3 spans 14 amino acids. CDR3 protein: CASSLGQINQPQHF. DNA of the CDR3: TGTGCCAGCAGTTTAGGACAGATCAATCAGCCCCAGCATTTT.

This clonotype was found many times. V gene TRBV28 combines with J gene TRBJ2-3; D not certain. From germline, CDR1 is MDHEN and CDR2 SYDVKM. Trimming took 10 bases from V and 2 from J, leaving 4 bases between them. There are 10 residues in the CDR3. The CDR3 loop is CATSTDTQYF. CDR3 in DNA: TGTGCCACCTCCACAGATACGCAGTATTTT.

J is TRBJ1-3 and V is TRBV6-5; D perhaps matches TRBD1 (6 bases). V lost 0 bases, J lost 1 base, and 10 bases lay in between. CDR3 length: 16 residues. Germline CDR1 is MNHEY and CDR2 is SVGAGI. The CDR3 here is CASSYSDRLSGNTIYF. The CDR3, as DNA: TGTGCCAGCAGTTACTCCGACAGGTTATCTGGAAACACCATATATTTT.

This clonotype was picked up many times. CDR3 loop: CASKPAGRVGPTDTQYF. CDR3 in DNA: TGTGCCAGCAAACCCGCCGGGCGGGTAGGTCCCACAGATACGCAGTATTTT. This sequence joins TRBV6-2 or TRBV6-3 and TRBJ2-3, with a possible D match to TRBD2 (5 bases). CDR3 length equals 17 residues. The germline gives CDR1 MNHEY, CDR2 SVGEGT. Trimming took off 7 bases at V and 2 bases at J, with 22 bases between the two ends.

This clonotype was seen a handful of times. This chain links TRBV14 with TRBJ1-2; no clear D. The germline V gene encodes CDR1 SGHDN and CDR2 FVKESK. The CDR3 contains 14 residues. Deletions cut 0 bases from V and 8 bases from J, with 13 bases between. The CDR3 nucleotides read TGTGCCAGCAGCCAAGATCTCAGATTTAACGGCTACACCTTC. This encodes CASSQDLRFNGYTF.

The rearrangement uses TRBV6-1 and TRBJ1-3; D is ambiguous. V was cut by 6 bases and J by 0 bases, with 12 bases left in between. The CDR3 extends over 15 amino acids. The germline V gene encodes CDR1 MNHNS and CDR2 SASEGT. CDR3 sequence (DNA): TGTGCCAGCAGCGCCACAAGCAGCTCTGGAAACACCATATATTTT. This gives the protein CASSATSSSGNTIYF.

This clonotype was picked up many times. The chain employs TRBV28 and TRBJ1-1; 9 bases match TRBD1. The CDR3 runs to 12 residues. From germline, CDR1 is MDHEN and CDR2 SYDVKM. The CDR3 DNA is TGTGCGGAGGGACAGGGGAACACTGAAGCTTTCTTT. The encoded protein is CAEGQGNTEAFF.

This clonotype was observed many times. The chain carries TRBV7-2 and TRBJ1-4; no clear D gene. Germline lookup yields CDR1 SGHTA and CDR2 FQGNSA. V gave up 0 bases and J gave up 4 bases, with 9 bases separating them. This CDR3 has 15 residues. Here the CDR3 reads CASSLAGQLNEKLFF. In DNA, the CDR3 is TGTGCCAGCAGCTTAGCCGGGCAGCTTAATGAAAAACTGTTTTTT.

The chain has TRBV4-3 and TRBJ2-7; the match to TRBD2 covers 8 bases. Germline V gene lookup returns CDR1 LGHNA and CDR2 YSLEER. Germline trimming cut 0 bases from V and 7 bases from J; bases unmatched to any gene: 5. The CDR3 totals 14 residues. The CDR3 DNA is TGCGCCAGCAGCCAAGATACCGGGGGGGTTGAGCAGTACTTC. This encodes CASSQDTGGVEQYF.

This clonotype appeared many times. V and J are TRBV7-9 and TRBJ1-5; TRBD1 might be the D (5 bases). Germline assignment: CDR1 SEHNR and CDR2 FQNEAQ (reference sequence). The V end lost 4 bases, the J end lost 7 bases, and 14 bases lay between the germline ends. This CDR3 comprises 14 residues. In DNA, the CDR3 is TGTGCCAGCAGCTCCCATGGGGCAGACCAGCCCCAGCATTTT. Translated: CASSSHGADQPQHF.

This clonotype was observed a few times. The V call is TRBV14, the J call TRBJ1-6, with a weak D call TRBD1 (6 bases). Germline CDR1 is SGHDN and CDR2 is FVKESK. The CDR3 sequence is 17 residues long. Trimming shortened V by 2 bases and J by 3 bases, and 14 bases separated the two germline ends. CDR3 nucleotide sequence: TGTGCCAGCAGCCAAAAAGAGGGGGAGTTCTATAATTCACCCCTCCACTTT. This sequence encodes CASSQKEGEFYNSPLHF.

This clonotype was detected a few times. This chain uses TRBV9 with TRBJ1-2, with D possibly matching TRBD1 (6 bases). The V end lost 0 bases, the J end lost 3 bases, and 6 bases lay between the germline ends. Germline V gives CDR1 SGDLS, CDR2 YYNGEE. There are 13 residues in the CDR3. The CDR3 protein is CASSVAGDYGYTF. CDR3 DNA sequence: TGTGCCAGCAGCGTAGCAGGGGACTATGGCTACACCTTC.

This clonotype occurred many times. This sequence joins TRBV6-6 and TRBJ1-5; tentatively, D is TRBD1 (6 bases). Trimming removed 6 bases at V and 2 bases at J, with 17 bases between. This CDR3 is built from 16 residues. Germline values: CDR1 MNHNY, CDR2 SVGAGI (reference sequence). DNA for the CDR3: TGTGCCAGCAGAAAAATTACAGGGCTTGGCAATCAGCCCCAGCATTTT. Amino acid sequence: CASRKITGLGNQPQHF.

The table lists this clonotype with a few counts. The CDR3 protein is CSAEDRGYGYTF. The CDR3 DNA reads TGCAGTGCTGAAGATCGGGGCTATGGCTACACCTTC. This rearrangement joins TRBV20-1 to TRBJ1-2; D call uncertain. The CDR3 spans 12 residues. CDR1 and CDR2 (germline): DFQATT, SNEGSKA (reference sequence). V gave up 5 bases and J gave up 4 bases, with 11 bases separating them.

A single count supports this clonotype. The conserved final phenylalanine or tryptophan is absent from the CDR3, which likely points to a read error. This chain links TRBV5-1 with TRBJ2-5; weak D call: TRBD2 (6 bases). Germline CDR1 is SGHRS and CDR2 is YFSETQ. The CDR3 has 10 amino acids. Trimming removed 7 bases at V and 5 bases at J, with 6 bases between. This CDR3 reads CASGGETQYL. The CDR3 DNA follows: TGCGCCAGCGGGGGGGAGACCCAGTACTTG.

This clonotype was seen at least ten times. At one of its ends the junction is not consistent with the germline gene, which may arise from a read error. Here the CDR3 reads CASRLYNEQFF. The DNA for the CDR3 is TGTGCCAGCAGGTTATACAATGAGCAGTTCTTC. V and J are TRBV28 and TRBJ2-1; D is uncertain. Germline assignment: CDR1 MDHEN and CDR2 SYDVKM. CDR3 length equals 11 residues. Together with reference TRBV28 and TRBJ2-1, the CDR3 gives the full variable domain: DVKVTQSSRYLVKRTGEKVFLECVQDMDHENMFWYRQDPGLGLRLIYFSYDVKMKEKGDIPEGYSVSREKKERFSLILESASTNQTSMYLCASRLYNEQFFGPGTRLTVL.

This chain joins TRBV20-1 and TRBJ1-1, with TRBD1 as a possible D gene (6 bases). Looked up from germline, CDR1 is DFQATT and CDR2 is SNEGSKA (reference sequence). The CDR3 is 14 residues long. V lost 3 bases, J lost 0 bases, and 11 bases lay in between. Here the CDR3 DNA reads TGCAGTGCTAGTAACGGGGGCCTGAACACTGAAGCTTTCTTT. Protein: CSASNGGLNTEAFF.

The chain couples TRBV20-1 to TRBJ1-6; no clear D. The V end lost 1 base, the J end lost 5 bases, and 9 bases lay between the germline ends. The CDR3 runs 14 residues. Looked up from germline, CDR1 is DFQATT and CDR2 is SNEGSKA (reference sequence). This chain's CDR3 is CSARAAADNSPLHF. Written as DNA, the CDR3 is TGCAGTGCTAGAGCGGCGGCGGATAATTCACCCCTCCACTTT.